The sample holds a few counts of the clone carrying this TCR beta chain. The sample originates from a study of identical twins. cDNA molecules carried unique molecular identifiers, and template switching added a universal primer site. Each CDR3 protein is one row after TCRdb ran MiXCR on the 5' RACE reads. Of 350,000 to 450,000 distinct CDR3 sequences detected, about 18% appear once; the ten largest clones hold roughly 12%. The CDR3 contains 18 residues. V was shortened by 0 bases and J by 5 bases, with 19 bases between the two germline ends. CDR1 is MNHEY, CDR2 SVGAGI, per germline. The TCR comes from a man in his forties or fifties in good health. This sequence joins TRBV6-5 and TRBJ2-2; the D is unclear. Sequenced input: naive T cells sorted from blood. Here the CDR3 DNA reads TGTGCCAGCAGTTACTCGCACGGTGCCCACGGTTCTACCGGGGAGCTGTTTTTT. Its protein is CASSYSHGAHGSTGELFF.